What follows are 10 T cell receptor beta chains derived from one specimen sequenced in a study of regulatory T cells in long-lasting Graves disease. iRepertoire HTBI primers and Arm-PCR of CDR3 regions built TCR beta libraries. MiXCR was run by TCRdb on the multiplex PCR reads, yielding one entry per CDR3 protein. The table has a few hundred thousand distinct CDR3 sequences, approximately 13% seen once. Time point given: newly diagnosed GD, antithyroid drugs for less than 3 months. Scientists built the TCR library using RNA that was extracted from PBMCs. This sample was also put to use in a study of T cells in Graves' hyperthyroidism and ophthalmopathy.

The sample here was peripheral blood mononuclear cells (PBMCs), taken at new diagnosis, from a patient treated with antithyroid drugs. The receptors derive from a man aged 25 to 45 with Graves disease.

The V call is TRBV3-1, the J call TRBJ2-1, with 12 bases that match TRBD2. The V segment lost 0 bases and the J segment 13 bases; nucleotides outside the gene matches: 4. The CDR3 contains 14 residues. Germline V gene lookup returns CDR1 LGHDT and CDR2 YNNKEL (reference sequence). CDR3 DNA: TGTGCCAGCAGCCAAGACCTAGCGGGAGGGCTCCAGTTCTTC. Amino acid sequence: CASSQDLAGGLQFF.

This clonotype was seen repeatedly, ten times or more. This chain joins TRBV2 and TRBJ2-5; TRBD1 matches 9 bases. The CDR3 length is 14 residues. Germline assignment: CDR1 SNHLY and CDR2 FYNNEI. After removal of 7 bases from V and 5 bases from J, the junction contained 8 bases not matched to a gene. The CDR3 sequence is CASTPGTGMETQYF. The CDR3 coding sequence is TGTGCCAGCACTCCAGGGACAGGGATGGAGACCCAGTACTTC. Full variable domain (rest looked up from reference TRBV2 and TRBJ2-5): EPEVTQTPSHQVTQMGQEVILRCVPISNHLYFYWYRQILGQKVEFLVSFYNNEISEKSEIFDDQFSVERPDGSNFTLKIRSTKLEDSAMYFCASTPGTGMETQYFGPGTRLLVL.

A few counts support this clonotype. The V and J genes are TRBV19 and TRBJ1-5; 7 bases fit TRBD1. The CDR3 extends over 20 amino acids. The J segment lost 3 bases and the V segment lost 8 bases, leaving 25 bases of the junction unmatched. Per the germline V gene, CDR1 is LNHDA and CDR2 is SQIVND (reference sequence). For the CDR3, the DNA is TGTGCCAGTGCTAACACTTACTTCGACAGGGAGATGAAAAACAATCAGCCCCAGCATTTT. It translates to CASANTYFDREMKNNQPQHF.

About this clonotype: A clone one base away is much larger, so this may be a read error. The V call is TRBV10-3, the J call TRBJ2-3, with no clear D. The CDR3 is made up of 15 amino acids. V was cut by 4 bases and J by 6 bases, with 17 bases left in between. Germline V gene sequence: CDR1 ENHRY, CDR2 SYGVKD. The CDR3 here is CAISGLSKQLDTQYF. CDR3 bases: TGTGCCATCAGTGGGCTTAGTAAACAGTTGGATACGCAGTATTTT.

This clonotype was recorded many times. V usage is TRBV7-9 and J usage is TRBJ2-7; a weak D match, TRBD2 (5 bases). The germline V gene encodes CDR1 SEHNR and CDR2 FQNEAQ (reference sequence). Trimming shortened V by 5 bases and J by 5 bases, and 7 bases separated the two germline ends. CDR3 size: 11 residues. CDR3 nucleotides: TGTGCCAGCAGCCCGCGGGACGAGCAGTACTTC. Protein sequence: CASSPRDEQYF.

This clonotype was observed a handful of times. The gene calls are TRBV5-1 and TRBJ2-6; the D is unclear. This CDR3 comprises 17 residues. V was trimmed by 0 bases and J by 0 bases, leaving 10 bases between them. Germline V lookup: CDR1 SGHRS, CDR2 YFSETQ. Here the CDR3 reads CASSLAPATSGANVLTF. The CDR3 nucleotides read TGCGCCAGCAGCTTGGCCCCAGCTACCTCTGGGGCCAACGTCCTGACTTTC. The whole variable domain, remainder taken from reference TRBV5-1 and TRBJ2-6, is KAGVTQTPRYLIKTRGQQVTLSCSPISGHRSVSWYQQTPGQGLQFLFEYFSETQRNKGNFPGRFSGRQFSNSRSEMNVSTLELGDSALYLCASSLAPATSGANVLTFGAGSRLTVL.

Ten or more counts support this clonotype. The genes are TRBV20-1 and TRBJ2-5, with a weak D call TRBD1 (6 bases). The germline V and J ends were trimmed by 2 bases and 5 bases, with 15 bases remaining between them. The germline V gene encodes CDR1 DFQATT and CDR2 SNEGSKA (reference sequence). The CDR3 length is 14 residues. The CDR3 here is CSARTTGPGETQYF. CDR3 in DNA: TGCAGTGCTAGAACTACAGGGCCGGGGGAGACCCAGTACTTC.

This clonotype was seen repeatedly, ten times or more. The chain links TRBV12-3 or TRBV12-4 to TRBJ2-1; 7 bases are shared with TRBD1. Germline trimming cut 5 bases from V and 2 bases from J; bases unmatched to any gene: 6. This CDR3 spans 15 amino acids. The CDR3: CASSKTGSPYNEQFF. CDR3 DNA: TGTGCCAGCAGTAAGACAGGGTCCCCCTACAATGAGCAGTTCTTC.

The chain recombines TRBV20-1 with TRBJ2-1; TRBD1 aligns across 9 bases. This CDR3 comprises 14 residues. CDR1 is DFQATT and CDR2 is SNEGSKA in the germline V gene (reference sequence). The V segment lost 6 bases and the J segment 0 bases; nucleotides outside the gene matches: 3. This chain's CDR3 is CSAGTGTSYNEQFF. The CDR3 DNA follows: TGCAGTGCCGGGACAGGGACCTCCTACAATGAGCAGTTCTTC.

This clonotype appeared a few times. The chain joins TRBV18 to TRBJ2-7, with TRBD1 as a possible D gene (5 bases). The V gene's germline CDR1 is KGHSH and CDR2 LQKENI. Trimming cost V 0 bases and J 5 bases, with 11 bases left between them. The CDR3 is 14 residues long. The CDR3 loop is CASSPPLKGHEQYF. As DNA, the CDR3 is TGTGCCAGCTCACCACCGCTCAAGGGGCACGAGCAGTACTTC.